Following are 3 T cell receptor beta chains from one sample sequenced in a study of metastatic and nonmetastatic thyroid tumors. Nobody among the patients had been given any treatment before thyroid surgery. MiXCR was used by TCRdb to re-call the PCR reads. The sample consists of over 10,000 clones, more than 20% of them appearing once. The sample consisted of tumor tissue. These receptors all come from a female donor with papillary thyroid cancer or a benign thyroid nodule (not recorded which). Some clones in this sample may be carry-over from other donors' samples.

This clone was recorded at least ten times. The chain uses TRBV7-9 and TRBJ1-2; no reliable D call. The ends were cut back, 0 bases at V and 5 bases at J, with 7 bases in the middle. The CDR3 sequence is 13 residues long. Germline assignment: CDR1 SEHNR and CDR2 FQNEAQ (reference sequence). The CDR3 spells CASSLAEIYGYTF. For the CDR3, the DNA is TGTGCCAGCAGCTTAGCCGAAATATATGGCTACACCTTC.

This rearrangement joins TRBV19 to TRBJ1-6; D may be TRBD1 (5 bases). This CDR3 is 15 amino acids long. Trimming took off 6 bases at V and 7 bases at J, with 16 bases between the two ends. Germline V lookup: CDR1 LNHDA, CDR2 SQIVND (reference sequence). DNA for the CDR3: TGTGCCAGTAGGCCCGGGACTGCTTCGAATTCACCCCTCCACTTT. It translates to CASRPGTASNSPLHF.

This rearrangement joins TRBV13 to TRBJ2-3, with 12 bases that match TRBD2. The CDR3 has 18 amino acids. Germline assignment: CDR1 PRHDT and CDR2 FYEKMQ (reference sequence). V lost 3 bases and J lost 1; bases outside the gene matches: 8. This CDR3 reads CASSFASGGALGTDTQYF. CDR3 DNA: TGTGCCAGCAGCTTTGCTAGCGGGGGGGCTCTCGGCACAGATACGCAGTATTTT. The full variable domain, in which reference TRBV13 and TRBJ2-3 provide the parts outside the CDR3, is AAGVIQSPRHLIKEKRETATLKCYPIPRHDTVYWYQQGPGQDPQFLISFYEKMQSDKGSIPDRFSAQQFSDYHSELNMSSLELGDSALYFCASSFASGGALGTDTQYFGPGTRLTVL.